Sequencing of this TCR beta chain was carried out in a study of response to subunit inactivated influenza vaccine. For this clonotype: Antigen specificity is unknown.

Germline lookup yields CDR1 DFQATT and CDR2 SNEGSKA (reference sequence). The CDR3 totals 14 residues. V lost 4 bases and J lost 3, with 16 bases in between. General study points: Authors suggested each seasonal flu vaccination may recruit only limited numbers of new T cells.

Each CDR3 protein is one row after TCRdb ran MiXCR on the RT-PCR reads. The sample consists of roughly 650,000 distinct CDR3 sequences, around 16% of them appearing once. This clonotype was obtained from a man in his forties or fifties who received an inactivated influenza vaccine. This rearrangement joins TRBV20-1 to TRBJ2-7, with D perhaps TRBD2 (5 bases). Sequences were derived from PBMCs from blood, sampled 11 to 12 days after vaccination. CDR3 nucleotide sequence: TGCAGTGCTACTGGACTTAGCGCCTTCTACGAGCAGTACTTC. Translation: CSATGLSAFYEQYF.